This T cell receptor (beta chain) was retrieved from a study of blood T cell repertoires in COVID-19. Study-level background: COVID-19 samples from acute and convalescent phases originated in the United States, Italy and Spain. PBMCs, B-cell-depleted T cells, or T cells provided the cDNA or gDNA that made up the material.

This clone was counted once. The V gene's germline CDR1 is SGDLS and CDR2 YYNGEE. The CDR3 spans 18 residues. The V gene lost 0 bases and the J gene lost 2 bases, with 15 bases spanning the gap. Per the authors' pipeline: It was from reference gene primer amplification that nucleated cell counts were estimated. The data were produced by immunoSEQ multiplex PCR, yet TCRdb's version contains in-frame clones alone and is incomplete. V and J calls and clone size follow that table, whereas D and trimming were derived from the DNA. The sample records about 120,000 clones, about 84% being singletons. The receptor's source is a man aged 55 to 70 with acute or convalescent COVID-19. The sequenced sample was peripheral blood. This sequence joins TRBV9 and TRBJ2-6; a weak D match, TRBD2 (6 bases). In nucleotides, the CDR3 is TGTGCCAGCAGCGTAGGAACGGGAGTATCCCCTGGGGCCAACGTCCTGACTTTC. Translation gives CASSVGTGVSPGANVLTF.